Each of the 25 T cell receptor beta chains below was sequenced from the same sample in a study of CD4 and CD8 cells across lung adenocarcinoma regions. MiXCR, applied by TCRdb to the PCR reads, yields one record per CDR3 protein. Of 2,000 to 2,500 distinct CDR3 sequences detected, 67% appear once; the ten largest clones hold roughly 20%. Sequenced input: CD4+ T cells from the center of a lung tumor. These receptors originate from a female donor with lung adenocarcinoma. The CD4 and CD8 labels of this study may be unreliable.

V and J are TRBV6-1 and TRBJ2-1; D not resolved. V lost 0 bases and J 6 bases, leaving 15 bases between the germline ends. Germline V lookup: CDR1 MNHNS, CDR2 SASEGT. This CDR3 spans 16 amino acids. CDR3 bases: TGTGCCAGCAGTGAAGCGTTGCTAGTACTATCCAATGAGCAGTTCTTC. It codes for CASSEALLVLSNEQFF.

This clonotype was seen just once. The chain links TRBV6-1 to TRBJ2-1; no clear D. Germline V gives CDR1 MNHNS, CDR2 SASEGT. Trimming took 5 bases from V and 0 from J, leaving 14 bases between them. The CDR3 loop spans 16 amino acids. This CDR3 reads CASSSRRSSSYNEQFF. The DNA of the CDR3 is TGTGCCAGCAGTAGCAGACGATCCAGCTCCTACAATGAGCAGTTCTTC.

V usage is TRBV7-2 and J usage is TRBJ1-3; TRBD1 aligns across 9 bases. There are 13 residues in the CDR3. Germline V gene lookup returns CDR1 SGHTA and CDR2 FQGNSA. With 8 bases clipped from V and 2 bases from J, the junction kept 1 base outside the gene matches. For the CDR3, the DNA is TGTGCCAGCCGGGACAGGGCTGGAAACACCATATATTTT. It encodes CASRDRAGNTIYF.

The V and J genes are TRBV6-1 and TRBJ2-1; 12 bases line up with TRBD2. The last part of the DNA fits TRBJ2-7 better; the J call may be wrong. CDR1 and CDR2 from the germline V gene are MNHNS and SASEGT. The CDR3 has 15 amino acids. Here the CDR3 DNA reads TGTGCCAGCAGTGAATCCAGGACTAGCGGGACCGAGCAGTACTTC. As protein: CASSESRTSGTEQYF.

In its sample, this clonotype was seen a few times. J is TRBJ2-6 and V is TRBV6-5; 8 bases fit TRBD2. Germline trimming cut 4 bases from V and 1 base from J; bases unmatched to any gene: 6. There are 17 residues in the CDR3. CDR1 is MNHEY, CDR2 SVGAGI, per germline. The CDR3 spells CASSWLAGTSGANVLTF. The CDR3 DNA sequence: TGTGCCAGCAGTTGGTTAGCGGGGACTTCTGGGGCCAACGTCCTGACTTTC.

V usage is TRBV7-2 and J usage is TRBJ2-5; D might be TRBD2 (5 bases). Trimming pared 4 bases from V and 5 bases from J, leaving 14 bases between. The CDR3 has 14 amino acids. Germline V CDR1 and CDR2: SGHTA, FQGNSA. CDR3: CASSYRTRRETQYF. In DNA form, the CDR3 reads TGTGCCAGCAGCTATAGAACCAGGAGGGAGACCCAGTACTTC.

This clonotype has just a few counts. CDR3 nucleotides: TGTGCCAGCCAACAGGGGTACGAGCAGTACTTC. Translating gives CASQQGYEQYF. The rearrangement links TRBV6-1 to TRBJ2-1; 7 bases align to TRBD1. The DNA end is more similar to TRBJ2-7, so the J call may be wrong. This CDR3 spans 11 amino acids. Germline V gene sequence: CDR1 MNHNS, CDR2 SASEGT.

The chain recombines TRBV6-1 with TRBJ1-5; tentative D call: TRBD1 (6 bases). The CDR3 is 14 residues long. Per germline, CDR1 MNHNS and CDR2 SASEGT. V lost 11 bases, J lost 7 bases, and 21 bases lay in between. CDR3 sequence reads: CAARGEGKRQPQHF. DNA of the CDR3: TGTGCCGCAAGGGGGGAGGGCAAGCGGCAGCCCCAGCATTTT.

The genes are TRBV7-2 and TRBJ2-1, with 10 positions matching TRBD1. Germline V lookup: CDR1 SGHTA, CDR2 FQGNSA. The CDR3 spans 15 residues. The trim removed 5 bases at V and 5 bases at J, leaving 6 bases unmatched. DNA for the CDR3: TGTGCCAGCAGCCCGTGGGACAGGGGTAACAATGAGCAGTTCTTC. Its protein is CASSPWDRGNNEQFF.

This clonotype showed up just a few times. This chain joins TRBV6-5 and TRBJ2-1, with TRBD2 identical over 8 bases. V trimming: 4 bases; J trimming: 0 bases; junction bases outside the gene matches: 14. Germline loops: CDR1 MNHEY, CDR2 SVGAGI. The CDR3 is 19 residues long. This chain's CDR3 is CASSLRSGGPHISYNEQFF. As DNA, the CDR3 is TGTGCCAGCAGTTTACGGAGCGGGGGCCCCCATATCTCCTACAATGAGCAGTTCTTC.

The gene calls are TRBV6-1 and TRBJ2-7; D might be TRBD2 (7 bases). With 8 bases removed from V and 0 bases from J, the gap between germline ends came to 11 bases. Germline CDR1 and CDR2: MNHNS and SASEGT. The CDR3 has 13 residues. CDR3 sequence: CASGRGSSYEQYF. The CDR3 bases are TGTGCCAGCGGGAGGGGGAGCTCCTACGAGCAGTACTTC.

The gene calls are TRBV7-2 and TRBJ2-1, with D possibly TRBD2 on 5 matching bases. Germline CDR1 and CDR2: SGHTA and FQGNSA. The germline V and J ends were trimmed by 3 bases and 6 bases, with 18 bases remaining between them. The CDR3 loop spans 16 amino acids. The CDR3 DNA reads TGTGCCAGCAGCTTGAGTGTTCCCGGTGGAGGCAATGAGCAGTTCTTC. It specifies CASSLSVPGGGNEQFF. Complete variable domain (other parts from reference TRBV7-2 and TRBJ2-1): GAGVSQSPSNKVTEKGKDVELRCDPISGHTALYWYRQSLGQGLEFLIYFQGNSAPDKSGLPSDRFSAERTGGSVSTLTIQRTQQEDSAVYLCASSLSVPGGGNEQFFGPGTRLTVL.

This chain links TRBV6-1 with TRBJ2-2; 11 bases are a match to TRBD2. CDR1 MNHNS and CDR2 SASEGT come from the germline V gene. V was clipped by 6 bases and J by 4 bases; unmatched bases: 10. CDR3 length: 17 amino acids. The CDR3: CASSRSTSGSVTGELFF. The DNA for the CDR3 is TGTGCCAGCAGCCGAAGTACTAGCGGGAGTGTCACCGGGGAGCTGTTTTTT.

This clonotype was detected only a few times. This chain connects TRBV11-2 to TRBJ2-3; D gene unclear. Germline CDR1 and CDR2: SGHAT and FQNNGV. This CDR3 comprises 14 residues. V lost 1 base and J lost 5, with 10 bases in between. CDR3 in amino acids: CASSLAAAKDTQYF. CDR3 DNA: TGTGCCAGCAGCTTAGCGGCCGCTAAAGATACGCAGTATTTT.

By its share, this clonotype is large. The rearrangement joins TRBV6-1 to TRBJ2-3, with D tentatively TRBD2 (7 bases). There are 16 residues in the CDR3. Between the trimmed V and J ends, which lost 6 bases and 2 bases, there was a span of 18 bases. Germline lookup yields CDR1 MNHNS and CDR2 SASEGT. DNA for the CDR3: TGTGCCAGCAGCGCATCCCGGGGGGCGAACACAGATACGCAGTATTTT. It yields the protein CASSASRGANTDTQYF.

The rearrangement uses TRBV6-1 and TRBJ2-4; 7 bases match TRBD2. Germline values: CDR1 MNHNS, CDR2 SASEGT. The CDR3 extends over 16 amino acids. J lost 13 bases, V lost 4 bases, and 19 bases had no gene match. CDR3 loop: CASSATSGTSYNEQYF. The CDR3 DNA sequence: TGTGCCAGCAGTGCAACGAGCGGGACCTCCTACAATGAGCAGTACTTC.

The sample holds a few counts of this clonotype. The chain links TRBV6-1 to TRBJ2-1, with D unresolved. CDR1 is MNHNS and CDR2 is SASEGT in the germline V gene. The V end was cut by 3 bases, the J end by 5 bases, with 8 bases between. This CDR3 has 13 amino acids. CDR3 residues: CASSELLDNEQFF. CDR3 sequence (DNA): TGTGCCAGCAGTGAGTTGCTTGACAATGAGCAGTTCTTC.

The CDR3 protein is CASSSGPNTEAFF. CDR3 nucleotide sequence: TGTGCCAGCAGCTCCGGACCGAACACTGAAGCTTTCTTT. V gene TRBV7-2 combines with J gene TRBJ1-1; D unresolved. V lost 4 bases and J 1 base, leaving 7 bases between the germline ends. Germline values: CDR1 SGHTA, CDR2 FQGNSA. This CDR3 is built from 13 residues.

The V call is TRBV6-5, the J call TRBJ2-5, with 10 positions matching TRBD1. Gene TRBJ2-7 matches the end of the DNA better, so the J call may be wrong. There are 13 residues in the CDR3. Germline CDR1 reads MNHEY; CDR2 reads SVGAGI. CDR3 bases: TGTGCCAGCAGTTGGGGACAGGGGACCGAGCAGTACTTC. Encoded protein: CASSWGQGTEQYF.

The chain combines TRBV20-1 with TRBJ1-1; tentatively, D is TRBD1 (6 bases). V lost 7 bases, J lost 1 base, and 13 bases lay in between. This CDR3 is built from 13 residues. The germline CDR1 and CDR2 sequences are DFQATT and SNEGSKA (reference sequence). The CDR3, as DNA: TGCAGTGTCAGGGGTGGGGGGAACACTGAAGCTTTCTTT. Residues: CSVRGGGNTEAFF.

This clonotype was seen more than once but under ten times. A read error is likely, as this CDR3 ends without the conserved phenylalanine or tryptophan. J is TRBJ2-7 and V is TRBV6-1, with D possibly being TRBD1 (6 bases). Trimming removed 6 bases at V and 1 base at J, with 13 bases between. This CDR3 spans 14 amino acids. Germline CDR1 is MNHNS and CDR2 is SASEGT. The CDR3 protein is CASRLQGRSYEQYL. CDR3 in DNA: TGTGCCAGCAGACTACAGGGCCGATCCTACGAGCAGTACTTA.

In its sample, this clonotype is large (0.1 to 1%). The rearrangement joins TRBV6-1 to TRBJ2-5; TRBD2 matches at 11 bases. The CDR3 is 15 residues long. V was pared by 0 bases and J by 4 bases, with 1 base of the junction left unmatched. Germline V CDR1 and CDR2: MNHNS, SASEGT. CDR3 DNA sequence: TGTGCCAGCAGTGAAGCTGGGACTAGCGGAGAGACCCAGTACTTC. This sequence encodes CASSEAGTSGETQYF.

A word on this clonotype: Mismatch with germline at one junction end may stem from a read error. This chain uses TRBV10-3 with TRBJ2-3, with D perhaps given as TRBD1 or TRBD2 (6 bases each). The CDR3 has 14 amino acids. CDR1 is ENHRY and CDR2 is SYGVKD in the germline V gene. CDR3 in DNA: TGTGCGGGCAGAGGGGGAGGAGGCCCAGATACGCAGTATTTC. Translated, it gives CAGRGGGGPDTQYF.

This clonotype appeared once. The CDR3: CASSRLGNEQFF. Written as DNA, the CDR3 is TGTGCCAGCAGCCGGTTGGGCAATGAGCAGTTCTTC. V and J are TRBV12-3 or TRBV12-4 and TRBJ2-1; D gene ambiguous. Trimming took 6 bases from V and 6 from J, leaving 9 bases between them. The CDR3 is 12 amino acids.

Details on this clonotype: No DNA is shown, since the ends of the CDR3 on it are uncertain; the CDR3 is the one TCRdb lists. V gene TRBV6-1 combines with J gene TRBJ2-1; no check of the table's D call, TRBD2, against the DNA was made. The germline CDR1 and CDR2 sequences are MNHNS and SASEGT. 16 amino acids form the CDR3, both terminal residues included. The CDR3 loop is CASSEVAGGSYGEQFF.